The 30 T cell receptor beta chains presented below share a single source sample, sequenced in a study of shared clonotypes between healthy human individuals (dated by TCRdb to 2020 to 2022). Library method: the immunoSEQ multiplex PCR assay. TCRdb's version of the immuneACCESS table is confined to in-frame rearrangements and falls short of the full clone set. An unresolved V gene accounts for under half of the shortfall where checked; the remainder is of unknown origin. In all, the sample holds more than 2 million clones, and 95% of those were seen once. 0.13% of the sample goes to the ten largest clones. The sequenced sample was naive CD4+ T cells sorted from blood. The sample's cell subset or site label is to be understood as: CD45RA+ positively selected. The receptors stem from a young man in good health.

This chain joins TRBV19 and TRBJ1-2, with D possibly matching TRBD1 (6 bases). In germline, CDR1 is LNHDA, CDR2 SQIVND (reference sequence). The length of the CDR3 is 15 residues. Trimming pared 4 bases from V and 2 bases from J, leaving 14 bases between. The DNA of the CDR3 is TGTGCCAGTAGTACATATACAGGGTCGAACTATGGCTACACCTTC. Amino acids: CASSTYTGSNYGYTF.

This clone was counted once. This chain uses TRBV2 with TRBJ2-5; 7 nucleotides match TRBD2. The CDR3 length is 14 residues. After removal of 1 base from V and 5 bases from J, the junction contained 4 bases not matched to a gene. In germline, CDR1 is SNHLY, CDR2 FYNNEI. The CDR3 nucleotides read TGTGCCAGCAGTGAAGGGGCTAGCGGTGAGACCCAGTACTTC. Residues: CASSEGASGETQYF.

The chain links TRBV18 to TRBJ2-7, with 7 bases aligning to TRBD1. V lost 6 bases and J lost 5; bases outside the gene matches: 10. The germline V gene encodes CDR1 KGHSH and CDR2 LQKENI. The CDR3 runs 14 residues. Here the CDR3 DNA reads TGTGCCAGCTCCCCTAGACAGGGTAAAGACGAGCAGTACTTC. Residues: CASSPRQGKDEQYF. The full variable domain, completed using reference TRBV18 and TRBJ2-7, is NAGVMQNPRHLVRRRGQEARLRCSPMKGHSHVYWYRQLPEEGLKFMVYLQKENIIDESGMPKERFSAEFPKEGPSILRIQQVVRGDSAAYFCASSPRQGKDEQYFGPGTRLTVT.

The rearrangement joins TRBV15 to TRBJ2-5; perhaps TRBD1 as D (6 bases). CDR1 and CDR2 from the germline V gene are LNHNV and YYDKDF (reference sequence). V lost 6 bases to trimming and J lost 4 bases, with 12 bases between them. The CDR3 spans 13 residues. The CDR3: CATSWGQSETQYF. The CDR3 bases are TGTGCCACCAGTTGGGGGCAGTCAGAGACCCAGTACTTC.

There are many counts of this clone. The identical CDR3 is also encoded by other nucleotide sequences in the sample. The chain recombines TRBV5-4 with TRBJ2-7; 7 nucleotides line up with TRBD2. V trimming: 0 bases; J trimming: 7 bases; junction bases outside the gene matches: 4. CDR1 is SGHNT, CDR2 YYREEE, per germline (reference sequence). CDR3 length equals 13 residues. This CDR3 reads CASSLGLAGEQYF. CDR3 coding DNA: TGTGCCAGCAGCTTGGGACTAGCTGGGGAGCAGTACTTC.

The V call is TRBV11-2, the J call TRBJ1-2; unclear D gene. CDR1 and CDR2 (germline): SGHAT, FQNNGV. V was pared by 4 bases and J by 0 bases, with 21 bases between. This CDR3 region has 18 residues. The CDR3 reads CASSSLRIGDPANYGYTF. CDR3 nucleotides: TGTGCCAGCAGCTCCCTAAGGATAGGCGACCCCGCTAACTATGGCTACACCTTC.

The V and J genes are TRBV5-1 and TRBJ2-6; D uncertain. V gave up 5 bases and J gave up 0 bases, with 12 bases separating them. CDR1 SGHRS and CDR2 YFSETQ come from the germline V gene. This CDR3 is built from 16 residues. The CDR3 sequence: CASSQAAFSGANVLTF. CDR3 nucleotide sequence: TGCGCCAGCAGTCAGGCGGCGTTCTCTGGGGCCAACGTCCTGACTTTC. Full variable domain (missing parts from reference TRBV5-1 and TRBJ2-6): KAGVTQTPRYLIKTRGQQVTLSCSPISGHRSVSWYQQTPGQGLQFLFEYFSETQRNKGNFPGRFSGRQFSNSRSEMNVSTLELGDSALYLCASSQAAFSGANVLTFGAGSRLTVL.

The CDR3 is CASSQRGDLRTGELFF. Here the CDR3 DNA reads TGTGCCAGCAGCCAAAGGGGGGACCTGAGGACCGGGGAGCTGTTTTTT. The rearrangement uses TRBV11-3 and TRBJ2-2; D may correspond to TRBD1 or TRBD2 (6 bases each). There are 16 residues in the CDR3. Trimming took off 5 bases at V and 5 bases at J, with 18 bases between the two ends. Germline values: CDR1 SGHNT, CDR2 YENEEA.

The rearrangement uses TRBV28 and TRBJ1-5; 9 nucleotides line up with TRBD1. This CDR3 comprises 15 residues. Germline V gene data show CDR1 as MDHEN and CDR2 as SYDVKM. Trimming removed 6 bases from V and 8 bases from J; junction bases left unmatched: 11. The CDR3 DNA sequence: TGTGCCAGCAGACCCGGGACAGGGAGGGGGGAGCCCCAGCATTTT. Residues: CASRPGTGRGEPQHF.

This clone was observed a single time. The CDR3 DNA reads TGTGCCAGTAGTCTGGGGAACACTGAAGCTTTCTTT. Protein sequence: CASSLGNTEAFF. The V and J genes are TRBV19 and TRBJ1-1; D is undetermined. Trimming cost V 5 bases and J 1 base, with 5 bases left between them. The CDR3 spans 12 residues. Germline V gene data show CDR1 as LNHDA and CDR2 as SQIVND (reference sequence).

The CDR3 coding sequence is TGTGCCACCAGCAGAGATCGGACAGGGAGAGGCTACACCTTC. Residues: CATSRDRTGRGYTF. The V gene is TRBV15, the J gene TRBJ1-2, with 8 bases identical to TRBD1. V gave up 0 bases and J gave up 8 bases; unmatched junction bases: 5. The germline V gene encodes CDR1 LNHNV and CDR2 YYDKDF (reference sequence). This CDR3 contains 14 residues.

CDR3 in amino acids: CASSLTSSGNTIYF. The DNA of the CDR3 is TGTGCCAGCAGCTTGACGAGCTCTGGAAACACCATATATTTT. The chain has TRBV5-4 and TRBJ1-3; D gene unclear. V was cut by 1 base and J by 0 bases, with 5 bases left in between. The CDR3 runs 14 residues. Germline V CDR1 and CDR2: SGHNT, YYREEE (reference sequence).

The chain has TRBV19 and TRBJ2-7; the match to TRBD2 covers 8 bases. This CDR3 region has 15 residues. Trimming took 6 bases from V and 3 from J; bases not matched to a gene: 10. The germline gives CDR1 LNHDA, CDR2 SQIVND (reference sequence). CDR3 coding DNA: TGTGCCAGTAGAACTAGCGGTACTTATTACTACGAGCAGTACTTC. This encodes CASRTSGTYYYEQYF.

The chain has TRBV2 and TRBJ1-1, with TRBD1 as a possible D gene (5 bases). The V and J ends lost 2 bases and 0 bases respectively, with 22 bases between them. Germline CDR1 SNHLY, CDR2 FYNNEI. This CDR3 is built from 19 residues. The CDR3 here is CASSESFYSGAEMNTEAFF. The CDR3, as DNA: TGTGCCAGCAGTGAATCCTTCTATTCCGGGGCCGAAATGAACACTGAAGCTTTCTTT.

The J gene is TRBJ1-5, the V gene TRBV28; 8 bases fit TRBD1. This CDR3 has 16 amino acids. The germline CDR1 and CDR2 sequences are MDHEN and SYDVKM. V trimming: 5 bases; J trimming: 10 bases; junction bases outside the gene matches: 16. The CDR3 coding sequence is TGTGCCAGCAGTGGATCGCCGGGACAGGCAAGTGAACCCCAGCATTTT. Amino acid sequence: CASSGSPGQASEPQHF.

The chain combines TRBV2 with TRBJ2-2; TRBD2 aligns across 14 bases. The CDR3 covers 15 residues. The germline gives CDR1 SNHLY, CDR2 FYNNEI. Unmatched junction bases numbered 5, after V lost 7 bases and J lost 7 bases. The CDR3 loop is CASIGTSGSGGELFF. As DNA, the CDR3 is TGTGCCAGCATTGGGACTAGCGGGAGTGGCGGGGAGCTGTTTTTT.

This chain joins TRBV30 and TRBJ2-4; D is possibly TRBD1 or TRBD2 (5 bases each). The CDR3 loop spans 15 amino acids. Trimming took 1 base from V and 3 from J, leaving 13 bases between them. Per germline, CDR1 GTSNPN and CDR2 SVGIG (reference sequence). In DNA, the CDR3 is TGTGCCTGGAGTGGAGGGGAGTTTGGCAAAAACATTCAGTACTTC. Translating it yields CAWSGGEFGKNIQYF.

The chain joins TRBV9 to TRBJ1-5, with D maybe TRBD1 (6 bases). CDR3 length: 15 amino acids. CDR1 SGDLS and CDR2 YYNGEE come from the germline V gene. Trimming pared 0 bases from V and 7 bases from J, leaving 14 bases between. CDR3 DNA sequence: TGTGCCAGCAGCGTAGATCCGGGGGCAGAACAGCCCCAGCATTTT. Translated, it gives CASSVDPGAEQPQHF.

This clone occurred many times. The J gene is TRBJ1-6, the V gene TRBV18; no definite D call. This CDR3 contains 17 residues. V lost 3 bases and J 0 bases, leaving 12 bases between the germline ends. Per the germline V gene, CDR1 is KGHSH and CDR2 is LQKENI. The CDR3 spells CASSPSLMSSYNSPLHF. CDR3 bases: TGTGCCAGCTCACCGTCCCTTATGAGCTCCTATAATTCACCCCTCCACTTT.

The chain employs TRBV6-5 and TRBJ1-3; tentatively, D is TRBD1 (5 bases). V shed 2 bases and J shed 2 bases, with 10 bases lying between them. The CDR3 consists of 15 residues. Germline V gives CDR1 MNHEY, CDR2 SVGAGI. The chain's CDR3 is CASSYEGTPGNTIYF. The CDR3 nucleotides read TGTGCCAGCAGTTACGAGGGGACCCCTGGAAACACCATATATTTT.

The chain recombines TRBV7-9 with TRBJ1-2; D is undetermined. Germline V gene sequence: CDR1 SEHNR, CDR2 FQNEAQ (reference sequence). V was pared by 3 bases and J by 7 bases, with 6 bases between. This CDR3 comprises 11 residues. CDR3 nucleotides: TGTGCCAGCAGCTTCTCGATTGGCTACACCTTC. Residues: CASSFSIGYTF.

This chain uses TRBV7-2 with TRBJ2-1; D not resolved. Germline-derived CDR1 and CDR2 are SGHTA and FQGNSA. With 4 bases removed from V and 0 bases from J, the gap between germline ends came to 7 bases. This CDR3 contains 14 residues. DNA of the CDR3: TGTGCCAGCAGCTCGGTCCGCTCCTACAATGAGCAGTTCTTC. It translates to CASSSVRSYNEQFF.

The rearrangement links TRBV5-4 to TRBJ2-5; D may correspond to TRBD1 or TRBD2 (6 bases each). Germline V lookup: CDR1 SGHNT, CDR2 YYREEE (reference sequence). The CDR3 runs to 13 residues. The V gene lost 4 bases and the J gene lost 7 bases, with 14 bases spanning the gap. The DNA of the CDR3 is TGTGCCAGCAGCAAAGAACAGGGAGGGACCCAGTACTTC. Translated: CASSKEQGGTQYF.

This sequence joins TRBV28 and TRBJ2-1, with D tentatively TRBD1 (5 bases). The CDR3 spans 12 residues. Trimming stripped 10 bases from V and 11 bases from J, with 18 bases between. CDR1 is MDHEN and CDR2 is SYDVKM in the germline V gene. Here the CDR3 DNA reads TGTGCCACCGGTATCGACAGCGCTAAGCAGTTCTTC. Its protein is CATGIDSAKQFF. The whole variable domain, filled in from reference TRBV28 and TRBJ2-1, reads DVKVTQSSRYLVKRTGEKVFLECVQDMDHENMFWYRQDPGLGLRLIYFSYDVKMKEKGDIPEGYSVSREKKERFSLILESASTNQTSMYLCATGIDSAKQFFGPGTRLTVL.

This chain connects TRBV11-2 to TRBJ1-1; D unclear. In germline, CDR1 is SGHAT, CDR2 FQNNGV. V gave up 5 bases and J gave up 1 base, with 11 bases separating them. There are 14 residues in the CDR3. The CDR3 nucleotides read TGTGCCAGCAGCCCCGAGGCGTGGAACACTGAAGCTTTCTTT. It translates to CASSPEAWNTEAFF.

CDR3 bases: TGTGCCAGCAGTGGCTTAAGTTGGCAGTTAAAAGCTTTCTTT. It is translated as CASSGLSWQLKAFF. This chain links TRBV2 with TRBJ1-1; no definite D call. This CDR3 is built from 14 residues. Germline V gene data show CDR1 as SNHLY and CDR2 as FYNNEI. Deletions cut 4 bases from V and 9 bases from J, with 18 bases between.

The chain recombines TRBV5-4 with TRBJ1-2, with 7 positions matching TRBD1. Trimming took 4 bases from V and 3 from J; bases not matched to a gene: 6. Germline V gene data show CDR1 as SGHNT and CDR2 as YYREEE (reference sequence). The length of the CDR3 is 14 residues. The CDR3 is CASSQRQGDYGYTF. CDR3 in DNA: TGTGCCAGCAGCCAAAGACAGGGCGACTATGGCTACACCTTC.

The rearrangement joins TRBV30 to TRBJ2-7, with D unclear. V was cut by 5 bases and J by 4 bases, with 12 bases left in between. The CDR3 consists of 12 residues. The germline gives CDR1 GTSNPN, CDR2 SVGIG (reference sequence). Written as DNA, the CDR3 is TGTGCCTGGCAGCCGGTCCCTTACGAGCAGTACTTC. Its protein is CAWQPVPYEQYF.

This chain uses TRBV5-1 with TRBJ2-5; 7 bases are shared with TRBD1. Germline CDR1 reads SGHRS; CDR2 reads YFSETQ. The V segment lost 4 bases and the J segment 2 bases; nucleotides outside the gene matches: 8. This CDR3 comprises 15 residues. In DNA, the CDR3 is TGCGCCAGCAGCACAGGGGTGAAGTTACAAGAGACCCAGTACTTC. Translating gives CASSTGVKLQETQYF.

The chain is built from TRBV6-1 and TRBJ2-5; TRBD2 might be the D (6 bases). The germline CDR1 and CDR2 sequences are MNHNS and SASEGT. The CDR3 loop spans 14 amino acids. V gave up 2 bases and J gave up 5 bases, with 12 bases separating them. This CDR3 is CASSERGGWETQYF. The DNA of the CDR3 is TGTGCCAGCAGTGAAAGGGGAGGTTGGGAGACCCAGTACTTC.